The source of this T cell receptor (beta chain) is a study of control samples from healthy donors and cancer patients. Sequenced by immunoSEQ multiplex PCR; TCRdb stores in-frame clones only, minus some. The sample consists of about 110,000 clones, roughly 90% of them appearing once. Germline lookup yields CDR1 MNHNS and CDR2 SASEGT. The CDR3 is 15 residues long. Trimming pared 2 bases from V and 2 bases from J, leaving 10 bases between. The sequence derives from a woman in her forties or fifties in good health. Sequencing was performed on blood. This chain joins TRBV6-1 and TRBJ1-3; D uncertain. The CDR3 DNA follows: TGTGCCAGCAGTGAACATCTCACGCCTGGAAACACCATATATTTT. Residues: CASSEHLTPGNTIYF.